This TCR beta chain was documented in a study of blood T cell repertoires in COVID-19. Which cohort a participant joined came from the clinical history participants gave. Within 2 weeks before study entry, exposed participants met a COVID-19 case. Trimming left V 3 bases short and J 0 bases short, with 14 bases between. This CDR3 has 16 residues. Germline V gives CDR1 KGHSH, CDR2 LQKENI. This table comes from immunoSEQ multiplex PCR, and its TCRdb copy is limited to in-frame clones, with some not included. The sample records 150,000 or so clones, approximately 86% being singletons. The specimen was PBMCs or T cells enriched from blood (not recorded which). The rearrangement links TRBV18 to TRBJ1-2; no definite D call. The source is a woman in her 40s who had been exposed to COVID-19. The CDR3 DNA is TGTGCCAGCTCACCTATGGGAGAGGGAGCTAACTATGGCTACACCTTC. As protein: CASSPMGEGANYGYTF.